This T cell receptor (beta chain) is from a study of breast tumors, draining lymph nodes, adjacent tissues. Axillary draining lymph nodes of breast cancer patients supplied the node samples. General study points: Luminal-like breast cancer showed significantly higher tumor–nontumor repertoire similarity than basal-like.

Concerning this clonotype: Its antigen is unknown.

TCRdb re-called the multiplex PCR reads with MiXCR, one entry per CDR3 protein. This repertoire shows about 180,000 distinct CDR3 sequences, 33% found once; its top ten account for over 3.5%. Germline V lookup: CDR1 MGHRA, CDR2 YSYEKL. The CDR3 sequence is 17 residues long. Trimming pared 4 bases from V and 2 bases from J, leaving 20 bases between. Sequencing was done on a sample of axillary lymph node tissue. The rearrangement uses TRBV4-1 and TRBJ1-2; no clear D. The clonotype originates from a female donor with breast cancer. Some clones in this sample may be carry-over from other donors' samples. The DNA of the CDR3 is TGCGCCAGCAGCCCGACCACCCATATACGACAAAACTATGGCTACACCTTC. Its protein product is CASSPTTHIRQNYGYTF.